One and the same sample provided the 4 T cell receptor beta chains below, sequenced in a study of cytomegalovirus exposure and HLA in healthy donors. Profiling relied on immunoSEQ multiplex PCR, and the TCRdb table lists in-frame clones only, not all of them. In the table there are tens of thousands of clones, 90% to 95% of which are singletons. Sequencing was done on a sample of PBMCs. All receptors come from a woman under 40 in good health and CMV-seronegative.

This clone was seen just once. This chain links TRBV11-3 with TRBJ2-1; 7 nucleotides agree with TRBD2. V gave up 5 bases and J gave up 4 bases; unmatched junction bases: 8. The CDR3 runs 15 residues. CDR1 SGHNT and CDR2 YENEEA come from the germline V gene. This CDR3 reads CASSPSGNGYNEQFF. CDR3 coding DNA: TGTGCCAGCAGCCCTAGCGGAAATGGATACAATGAGCAGTTCTTC.

The genes are TRBV6-1 and TRBJ1-1; D gene unclear. This CDR3 has 13 residues. The V end was cut by 8 bases, the J end by 7 bases, with 17 bases between. From germline, CDR1 is MNHNS and CDR2 SASEGT. For the CDR3, the DNA is TGTGCCAGCGGACGTGCGGGAAACTATGAAGCTTTCTTT. Protein product: CASGRAGNYEAFF.

The chain carries TRBV15 and TRBJ1-2, with D unclear. The CDR3 spans 14 residues. Germline CDR1 is LNHNV and CDR2 is YYDKDF (reference sequence). Trimming stripped 0 bases from V and 7 bases from J, with 12 bases between. The CDR3 is CATSRDVGVFGYTF. Here the CDR3 DNA reads TGTGCCACCAGCAGAGATGTGGGCGTATTTGGCTACACCTTC. Filled out from reference TRBV15 and TRBJ1-2, the complete variable domain reads DAMVIQNPRYQVTQFGKPVTLSCSQTLNHNVMYWYQQKSSQAPKLLFHYYDKDFNNEADTPDNFQSRRPNTSFCFLDIRSPGLGDTAMYLCATSRDVGVFGYTFGSGTRLTVV.

This rearrangement joins TRBV19 to TRBJ1-1; D uncertain. The germline CDR1 and CDR2 sequences are LNHDA and SQIVND (reference sequence). The CDR3 sequence is 13 residues long. Trimming shortened V by 3 bases and J by 5 bases, and 10 bases separated the two germline ends. The DNA of the CDR3 is TGTGCCAGTAGTATTAGTGCGGTTACTGAAGCTTTCTTT. This sequence encodes CASSISAVTEAFF.